Shown below are 27 T cell receptor beta chains from a single sample sequenced in a study of PD-1 blockade in classical Hodgkin lymphoma. Clones were read by immunoSEQ multiplex PCR, and TCRdb kept only the in-frame ones, dropping some. The table includes approximately 9,500 clones, roughly 69% detected once. Following autologous stem cell transplantation, relapse occurred in every patient, and exposure to brentuximab vedotin varied. Out of thawed PBMCs, magnetic negative selection purified CD4+ T cells. The source was CD4+ T cells from blood, collected at baseline. The receptor set was obtained from a human donor with classical Hodgkin lymphoma.

The V gene is TRBV4-1, the J gene TRBJ2-7; possible D gene TRBD2, 7 bases. Germline V gene sequence: CDR1 MGHRA, CDR2 YSYEKL. V lost 3 bases and J lost 0, with 18 bases in between. The CDR3 loop spans 17 amino acids. The CDR3 coding sequence is TGCGCCAGCAGCCAGGGAGGGGGTTCTGAAAGCTCCTACGAGCAGTACTTC. Protein sequence: CASSQGGGSESSYEQYF.

The rearrangement links TRBV5-6 to TRBJ1-1, with a tentative D call TRBD1 (5 bases). The CDR3 loop spans 14 amino acids. Trimming left V 0 bases short and J 0 bases short, with 6 bases between. Germline V CDR1 and CDR2: SGHDT, YYEEEE. The CDR3, as DNA: TGTGCCAGCAGCTTGGTACAGGTGAACACTGAAGCTTTCTTT. Amino acid sequence: CASSLVQVNTEAFF.

This rearrangement joins TRBV5-8 to TRBJ2-5; no definite D call. CDR1 is SGHTS and CDR2 is YDEGEE in the germline V gene. The ends were cut back, 2 bases at V and 4 bases at J, with 6 bases in the middle. The CDR3 is 12 residues long. CDR3 residues: CASSFRVETQYF. The CDR3 DNA sequence: TGTGCCAGCAGCTTTCGGGTAGAGACCCAGTACTTC.

This clone was picked up one time. The chain combines TRBV6-5 with TRBJ1-2, with TRBD1 identical over 7 bases. In germline, CDR1 is MNHEY, CDR2 SVGAGI. The CDR3 is made up of 16 amino acids. Trimming removed 0 bases from V and 2 bases from J; junction bases left unmatched: 6. CDR3 protein: CASSYSQGRTNYGYTF. The CDR3 nucleotides read TGTGCCAGCAGTTACTCACAGGGGCGAACGAACTATGGCTACACCTTC.

The chain is built from TRBV18 and TRBJ1-2; 9 nucleotides align to TRBD1. Germline trimming cut 3 bases from V and 6 bases from J; bases unmatched to any gene: 5. The CDR3 contains 14 residues. Germline V lookup: CDR1 KGHSH, CDR2 LQKENI. CDR3 DNA sequence: TGTGCCAGCTCACCCTCCGACAGGGGGGATGGCTACACCTTC. Its protein product is CASSPSDRGDGYTF.

CDR3 loop: CASSFRVDYLETQYF. DNA of the CDR3: TGTGCCAGCAGCTTCAGGGTTGACTACTTAGAGACCCAGTACTTC. The rearrangement joins TRBV5-5 to TRBJ2-5; D may be TRBD1 or TRBD2 (5 bases each). The V end was cut by 2 bases, the J end by 4 bases, with 15 bases between. The CDR3 contains 15 residues. Germline CDR1 and CDR2: SGHKS and YYEKEE (reference sequence). The full variable domain, rest sourced from reference TRBV5-5 and TRBJ2-5, is DAGVTQSPTHLIKTRGQQVTLRCSPISGHKSVSWYQQVLGQGPQFIFQYYEKEERGRGNFPDRFSARQFPNYSSELNVNALLLGDSALYLCASSFRVDYLETQYFGPGTRLLVL.

By share, this clone ranks as medium-sized (0.01 to 0.1%). The J gene is TRBJ1-5, the V gene TRBV19; D is perhaps TRBD1 (6 bases). Germline V lookup: CDR1 LNHDA, CDR2 SQIVND (reference sequence). The CDR3 extends over 13 amino acids. Trimming cost V 8 bases and J 3 bases, with 11 bases left between them. CDR3 loop: CASGGQFNQPQHF. The CDR3 DNA reads TGTGCCAGTGGGGGGCAGTTCAATCAGCCCCAGCATTTT.

In its sample, this clone was seen a few times. This chain connects TRBV4-1 to TRBJ2-5; maybe TRBD2 (10 bases). Germline assignment: CDR1 MGHRA and CDR2 YSYEKL. Trimming took 0 bases from V and 5 from J, leaving 28 bases between them. The length of the CDR3 is 20 residues. The CDR3 DNA sequence: TGCGCCAGCAGCCAAGATTGGTGGACAGGGGCTAGCGGGAGTCCGGAGACCCAGTACTTC. This encodes CASSQDWWTGASGSPETQYF.

The rearrangement joins TRBV21-1 to TRBJ2-1; the table's D call TRBD2 went unverified against the DNA. TRBV21-1 is classified as a pseudogene. The length of the CDR3 is 15 residues. The CDR3 nucleotides read TGTGCCAGCAGCACGAGCTCCGGGAGTTACAATGAGCAGTTCTTC. Encoded protein: CASSTSSGSYNEQFF.

The rearrangement joins TRBV25-1 to TRBJ2-7; D tentatively fits TRBD1 or TRBD2 (6 bases each). CDR3 length: 14 residues. The germline gives CDR1 MGHDK, CDR2 SYGVNS. V lost 5 bases and J lost 2, with 13 bases in between. CDR3: CASSREEGAYEQYF. For the CDR3, the DNA is TGTGCCAGCAGTCGAGAGGAGGGGGCCTACGAGCAGTACTTC.

CDR3 loop: CASSLGQAASSGNTIYF. Here the CDR3 DNA reads TGTGCCAGCAGTTTGGGCCAGGCTGCAAGCTCTGGAAACACCATATATTTT. The J gene is TRBJ1-3, the V gene TRBV28; no firm D call. Trimming took off 3 bases at V and 0 bases at J, with 15 bases between the two ends. The germline gives CDR1 MDHEN, CDR2 SYDVKM. The length of the CDR3 is 17 residues.

The chain uses TRBV10-3 and TRBJ2-1; unclear D gene. The CDR3 length is 13 residues. With 0 bases removed from V and 12 bases from J, the gap between germline ends came to 12 bases. Germline CDR1 reads ENHRY; CDR2 reads SYGVKD. The CDR3 protein is CAISESGPMRQFF. For the CDR3, the DNA is TGTGCCATCAGTGAGTCAGGGCCAATGAGGCAGTTCTTC.

This clone was recorded a few times. The chain links TRBV5-1 to TRBJ1-2; TRBD1 is a possible D gene (6 bases). Germline CDR1 and CDR2: SGHRS and YFSETQ. Trimming left V 2 bases short and J 1 base short, with 18 bases between. This CDR3 has 17 residues. The CDR3 sequence is CASSLFRGGTFNYGYTF. CDR3 DNA: TGCGCCAGCAGCTTATTTCGAGGGGGGACCTTTAACTATGGCTACACCTTC.

The chain links TRBV7-2 to TRBJ1-1, with D unclear. CDR1 and CDR2 (germline): SGHTA, FQGNSA. The CDR3 sequence is 14 residues long. The ends were cut back, 7 bases at V and 1 base at J, with 13 bases in the middle. DNA of the CDR3: TGTGCCAGCACCCCGGAGGCCGAGAACACTGAAGCTTTCTTT. Protein product: CASTPEAENTEAFF.

The V and J genes are TRBV9 and TRBJ2-1; D remains unclear. V was trimmed by 0 bases and J by 6 bases, leaving 7 bases between them. The CDR3 runs to 13 residues. Looked up from germline, CDR1 is SGDLS and CDR2 is YYNGEE. CDR3 sequence: CASSVVGSNEQFF. CDR3 coding DNA: TGTGCCAGCAGCGTAGTCGGCTCCAATGAGCAGTTCTTC.

In its sample, this clone was seen a few times. This chain joins TRBV27 and TRBJ2-1, with TRBD1 identical over 9 bases. With V trimmed by 7 bases and J by 7 bases, 14 bases remained unmatched. Germline loops: CDR1 MNHEY, CDR2 SMNVEV (reference sequence). The CDR3 loop spans 16 amino acids. This CDR3 reads CASKSVFDRGKNEQFF. Here the CDR3 DNA reads TGTGCCAGCAAATCCGTATTTGACAGGGGGAAGAATGAGCAGTTCTTC.

Here the CDR3 DNA reads TGTGCCACTACCAGGAGCGGCGGAAACACCATATATTTT. Translating gives CATTRSGGNTIYF. The chain combines TRBV19 with TRBJ1-3; D is uncertain. This CDR3 is 13 amino acids long. The V end was cut by 10 bases, the J end by 4 bases, with 14 bases between. CDR1 and CDR2 (germline): LNHDA, SQIVND (reference sequence).

In its sample, this clone was seen once. This chain connects TRBV6-6 to TRBJ2-7; 7 bases align to TRBD1. CDR3 length: 13 residues. The trim removed 6 bases at V and 3 bases at J, leaving 5 bases unmatched. From germline, CDR1 is MNHNY and CDR2 SVGAGI (reference sequence). The CDR3, as DNA: TGTGCCAGCAGACGACAGGGAAGCTACGAGCAGTACTTC. Translating it yields CASRRQGSYEQYF.

This clone was found once. The rearrangement links TRBV6-5 to TRBJ1-1, with a tentative D call TRBD1 (6 bases). In germline, CDR1 is MNHEY, CDR2 SVGAGI. The CDR3 extends over 11 amino acids. The V end lost 5 bases, the J end lost 11 bases, and 12 bases lay between the germline ends. The CDR3 DNA is TGTGCCAGCAGTATGTACAGGGCGGCTTTCTTT. Translating it yields CASSMYRAAFF.

This chain links TRBV28 with TRBJ2-2, with TRBD2 matching 12 bases. Germline-derived CDR1 and CDR2 are MDHEN and SYDVKM. The J segment lost 6 bases and the V segment lost 4 bases, leaving 6 bases of the junction unmatched. This CDR3 contains 16 residues. CDR3 region: CASSSWTSGTAGELFF. In DNA form, the CDR3 reads TGTGCCAGCAGTTCTTGGACTAGCGGGACCGCCGGGGAGCTGTTTTTT.

The rearrangement uses TRBV5-1 and TRBJ1-1; no firm D call. Between the trimmed V and J ends, which lost 4 bases and 3 bases, there was a span of 13 bases. The CDR3 consists of 14 residues. The germline gives CDR1 SGHRS, CDR2 YFSETQ. Written as DNA, the CDR3 is TGCGCCAGCAGCCCTTCGGGAGGGTACACTGAAGCTTTCTTT. It yields the protein CASSPSGGYTEAFF.

The J gene is TRBJ2-5, the V gene TRBV5-1; D not resolved. CDR1 and CDR2 (germline): SGHRS, YFSETQ. The CDR3 totals 14 residues. The V and J ends lost 4 bases and 2 bases respectively, with 12 bases between them. The CDR3 reads CASSQAAPQETQYF. Written as DNA, the CDR3 is TGCGCCAGCAGCCAGGCAGCGCCACAAGAGACCCAGTACTTC.

J is TRBJ2-3 and V is TRBV5-4, with 11 bases that match TRBD2. V was pared by 4 bases and J by 1 base, with 2 bases of the junction left unmatched. The germline CDR1 and CDR2 sequences are SGHNT and YYREEE (reference sequence). This CDR3 region has 15 residues. This CDR3 reads CASSILAGGTDTQYF. CDR3 nucleotides: TGTGCCAGCAGCATACTAGCGGGGGGCACAGATACGCAGTATTTT.

The chain has TRBV29-1 and TRBJ2-3, with 7 bases aligning to TRBD2. CDR3 size: 18 residues. The germline V gene encodes CDR1 SQVTM and CDR2 ANQGSEA. DNA of the CDR3: TGCTCAACTCGCGGGAGCCAGTCAGGGAGTTCGTGGACAGATACGCAGTATTTT. Its protein product is CSTRGSQSGSSWTDTQYF.

The chain combines TRBV18 with TRBJ1-1, with TRBD1 as a possible D gene (5 bases). Germline-derived CDR1 and CDR2 are KGHSH and LQKENI. With 6 bases removed from V and 1 base from J, the gap between germline ends came to 12 bases. The CDR3 spans 14 residues. DNA for the CDR3: TGTGCCAGCTCGCCGACCGGGACGAACACTGAAGCTTTCTTT. This codes for CASSPTGTNTEAFF.

This clone has more than one count but fewer than ten. The chain couples TRBV4-1 to TRBJ1-2; D not resolved. Trimming left V 3 bases short and J 3 bases short, with 11 bases between. Germline V gene data show CDR1 as MGHRA and CDR2 as YSYEKL. The CDR3 runs 14 residues. The CDR3 DNA follows: TGCGCCAGCAGCCATATCCCACCCCACTATGGCTACACCTTC. Protein sequence: CASSHIPPHYGYTF.

This clone has only one observation. The J gene is TRBJ2-1, the V gene TRBV28; the D gene is possibly TRBD2 (5 bases). The CDR3 spans 11 residues. Germline V CDR1 and CDR2: MDHEN, SYDVKM. The germline V and J ends were trimmed by 2 bases and 12 bases, with 8 bases remaining between them. CDR3 protein: CASSLTSGQFF. The CDR3 region has the DNA TGTGCCAGCAGTTTAACCAGCGGGCAGTTCTTC.